This T cell receptor (beta chain) was captured in a study of T cell repertoires in cytomegalovirus infection. One entry per CDR3 protein, called by TCRdb with MiXCR from the reads. This repertoire shows under 850,000 distinct CDR3 sequences, roughly a third found once; its top ten account for under 3.5%. The CDR3 has 14 residues. J was trimmed by 1 base and V by 10 bases; bases with no gene match: 3. Germline CDR1 reads WSHSY; CDR2 reads SAAADI. V and J are TRBV10-2 and TRBJ1-5; 11 bases are a match to TRBD1. This clonotype was sampled from a human donor in good health (CMV status not recorded). Some clones in this sample may be carry-over from other donors' samples. Sequencing was done on a sample of PBMCs. CDR3 sequence reads: CATGQGASNQPQHF. CDR3 in DNA: TGCGCCACCGGACAGGGGGCGAGCAATCAGCCCCAGCATTTT.